This T cell receptor beta chain was retrieved from a study of blood T cell repertoires in COVID-19. At the level of the study: Sites across the United States, Italy and Spain contributed samples from acute and convalescent COVID-19. T cells, B-cell-depleted T cells, or PBMCs provided the cDNA or gDNA that served as material.

Regarding this clone: The junction and the germline gene differ at one end; a read error may be behind it.

The CDR3 consists of 18 residues. Germline CDR1 is LNHNV and CDR2 is YYDKDF (reference sequence). Study processing details: Counts of nucleated cells, estimated from reference gene primer amplification, were obtained. Generated by immunoSEQ multiplex PCR, the TCRdb table keeps only in-frame clones and is missing some. V and J calls plus clone size are reproduced from that table; the DNA served to infer D and trimming. The sample includes some 160,000 clones, over 70% of them seen just once. V is TRBV15 and J is TRBJ2-1; TRBD2 aligns across 9 bases. The source is a man aged 45-65 years with active or convalescent COVID-19. The specimen sequenced was peripheral blood. As DNA, the CDR3 is TGTGCCACCAGCAGAGGCCGGACTAGCGAGTTCCCCTACGATGAGCAGTTCTTC. Residues: CATSRGRTSEFPYDEQFF.